This T cell receptor (beta chain) was sequenced for a study of blood T cell repertoires in COVID-19. Study information: In each case, the material was cDNA or gDNA derived from T cells, B-cell-depleted T cells, or PBMCs.

Those enrolled in Seattle joined during active infection and were followed longitudinally afterward. In the source study's methods: Quantification of nucleated cells was approximated via reference gene primer amplification. TCRdb keeps only in-frame clones here, not all; method: immunoSEQ multiplex PCR. The D gene and trimming were derived from the DNA, and the V and J assignments and clone size from that table. This table holds fewer than 600,000 clones, 85% to 90% found once. The CDR3 has 15 residues. CDR1 is MNHEY and CDR2 is SVGEGT in the germline V gene. V lost 2 bases, J lost 5 bases, and 6 bases stayed unmatched.

The sample consisted of peripheral blood. The origin of this receptor is a man aged 18 to 30 with COVID-19, enrolled during active disease. The V and J genes are TRBV6-2 or TRBV6-3 and TRBJ1-2; 9 nucleotides align to TRBD1. CDR3 residues: CASSYKGTGWYGYTF. As DNA, the CDR3 is TGTGCCAGCAGTTACAAGGGGACAGGGTGGTATGGCTACACCTTC.